Listed here are 14 T cell receptor beta chains from one sample, sequenced in a study of T cell changes during pregnancy in multiple sclerosis. Assay used: immunoSEQ multiplex PCR; TCRdb lists only in-frame clones, some missing. Here the sample spans some 40,000 clones, approximately 92% being singletons. The source material was CD8+ T cells from peripheral blood mononuclear cells, sampled before pregnancy. Source of these receptors: a female donor with multiple sclerosis, enrolled in a pregnancy study.

This chain links TRBV6-5 with TRBJ2-3, with TRBD2 matching 14 bases. The CDR3 contains 16 residues. V lost 4 bases, J lost 3 bases, and 3 bases stayed unmatched. Germline lookup yields CDR1 MNHEY and CDR2 SVGAGI. The CDR3 here is CASSLTSGRGTDTQYF. The CDR3 DNA is TGTGCCAGCAGTTTGACTAGCGGGAGGGGAACAGATACGCAGTATTTT.

The genes are TRBV6-5 and TRBJ2-1, with D maybe TRBD2 (5 bases). Trimming left V 8 bases short and J 5 bases short, with 13 bases between. The CDR3 is made up of 13 amino acids. Germline CDR1 reads MNHEY; CDR2 reads SVGAGI. The CDR3 protein is CASWGAADNEQFF. The CDR3, as DNA: TGTGCCAGCTGGGGAGCGGCTGACAATGAGCAGTTCTTC.

V and J are TRBV5-6 and TRBJ1-1, with TRBD1 matching 9 bases. V lost 4 bases to trimming and J lost 1 base; unmatched junction nucleotides: 2. This CDR3 comprises 14 residues. Germline V lookup: CDR1 SGHDT, CDR2 YYEEEE. The CDR3 sequence is CASSGTGRNTEAFF. The CDR3, as DNA: TGTGCCAGCAGCGGGACAGGGAGGAACACTGAAGCTTTCTTT.

V usage is TRBV13 and J usage is TRBJ2-1; the D is unclear. This CDR3 contains 12 residues. Germline V CDR1 and CDR2: PRHDT, FYEKMQ (reference sequence). Trimming stripped 2 bases from V and 6 bases from J, with 5 bases between. The CDR3 sequence is CASSLYSNEQFF. CDR3 DNA sequence: TGTGCCAGCAGCTTATATTCCAATGAGCAGTTCTTC.

CDR3 DNA sequence: TGCGCCAGCAGTGATGTAGCGACAGATACGCAGTATTTT. It translates to CASSDVATDTQYF. The genes are TRBV10-2 and TRBJ2-3, with D perhaps matching TRBD2 (5 bases). V was pared by 3 bases and J by 3 bases, with 7 bases between. Looked up from germline, CDR1 is WSHSY and CDR2 is SAAADI. CDR3 length equals 13 residues.

The chain employs TRBV21-1 and TRBJ1-3; TRBD1, the D gene given by the table, was not confirmed from the DNA. TRBV21-1 is shown as a pseudogene. The CDR3 length is 15 residues. CDR3 DNA sequence: TGTGCCAGCAGCACTCGACAGGGGTGGGGAAACACCATATATTTT. Its translation: CASSTRQGWGNTIYF.

Relative to its sample, this clone is large. This chain uses TRBV27 with TRBJ1-2; TRBD1 aligns across 10 bases. There are 15 residues in the CDR3. The ends lost 6 bases at V and 4 bases at J; junction bases unmatched: 8. CDR1 is MNHEY, CDR2 SMNVEV, per germline (reference sequence). The CDR3 protein is CASRTGTGDFYGYTF. The CDR3 region has the DNA TGTGCCAGCAGAACCGGGACAGGGGACTTCTATGGCTACACCTTC.

The V gene is TRBV2, the J gene TRBJ2-2, with 7 bases identical to TRBD1. The CDR3 loop spans 16 amino acids. Germline CDR1 SNHLY, CDR2 FYNNEI. The junction had 7 bases not matched to a gene; V was cut back by 2 bases and J by 4 bases. Here the CDR3 DNA reads TGTGCCAGCAGTGAACCCGGGACAGCTGCCACCGGGGAGCTGTTTTTT. This sequence encodes CASSEPGTAATGELFF.

J is TRBJ2-3 and V is TRBV27, with 9 bases aligning to TRBD2. Trimming at V came to 8 bases and at J to 1 base, leaving 10 bases not matched to a gene. CDR1 MNHEY and CDR2 SMNVEV come from the germline V gene (reference sequence). CDR3 size: 16 residues. The CDR3 region has the DNA TGTGCCAGCGCGTTGGGGGCGGGAGGGGGCACAGATACGCAGTATTTT. This translates into CASALGAGGGTDTQYF.

The gene calls are TRBV7-9 and TRBJ2-4; TRBD1 might be the D (6 bases). V shed 4 bases and J shed 0 bases, with 19 bases lying between them. This CDR3 has 18 amino acids. The germline V gene has CDR1 SEHNR and CDR2 FQNEAQ (reference sequence). The DNA for the CDR3 is TGTGCCAGCAGCTCGAACAGGGATTCGGGGATAGCCAAAAACATTCAGTACTTC. Protein sequence: CASSSNRDSGIAKNIQYF.

This chain uses TRBV9 with TRBJ1-1; a weak D match, TRBD1 (5 bases). The CDR3 loop spans 14 amino acids. V was pared by 6 bases and J by 2 bases, with 14 bases between. Germline assignment: CDR1 SGDLS and CDR2 YYNGEE. CDR3 protein: CASNVGGANTEAFF. CDR3 in DNA: TGTGCCAGCAACGTCGGCGGGGCCAACACTGAAGCTTTCTTT.

This chain uses TRBV5-4 with TRBJ1-2, with D maybe TRBD1 (6 bases). The CDR3 spans 13 residues. Germline V CDR1 and CDR2: SGHNT, YYREEE (reference sequence). Trimming shortened V by 4 bases and J by 1 base, and 8 bases separated the two germline ends. In DNA, the CDR3 is TGTGCCAGCAGCGGCAGGGGTAACTATGGCTACACCTTC. This codes for CASSGRGNYGYTF. The full variable domain, rest sourced from reference TRBV5-4 and TRBJ1-2, is ETGVTQSPTHLIKTRGQQVTLRCSSQSGHNTVSWYQQALGQGPQFIFQYYREEENGRGNFPPRFSGLQFPNYSSELNVNALELDDSALYLCASSGRGNYGYTFGSGTRLTVV.

V gene TRBV7-9 combines with J gene TRBJ2-7, with a tentative D call TRBD2 (5 bases). V lost 5 bases to trimming and J lost 7 bases, with 12 bases between them. Germline lookup yields CDR1 SEHNR and CDR2 FQNEAQ (reference sequence). This CDR3 comprises 12 residues. The CDR3 sequence is CASSPGGREQYF. In DNA, the CDR3 is TGTGCCAGCAGCCCCGGCGGGCGGGAGCAGTACTTC.

This chain uses TRBV30 with TRBJ2-7; the match to TRBD2 covers 8 bases. Germline V gene sequence: CDR1 GTSNPN, CDR2 SVGIG (reference sequence). The ends lost 2 bases at V and 3 bases at J; junction bases unmatched: 9. The CDR3 spans 15 residues. DNA of the CDR3: TGTGCCTGGAGTCTCCCCTCGGGGACTAGCTACGAGCAGTACTTC. Translated: CAWSLPSGTSYEQYF.